Each of the 8 T cell receptor beta chains below was sequenced from the same sample in a study of PD-L1 blockade in urothelial cancer. Here immunoSEQ multiplex PCR was the method, and the copy in TCRdb shows in-frame clones only, minus some. The sample carries about 19,000 clones, around 90% recorded once. Sequences were derived from PBMCs, sampled around atezolizumab (anti-PD-L1) treatment. The receptor source for this set is a man aged 50-60 years with urothelial cancer.

The J gene is TRBJ2-1, the V gene TRBV5-6; the match to TRBD1 covers 11 bases. V was clipped by 5 bases and J by 9 bases; unmatched bases: 7. The germline V gene encodes CDR1 SGHDT and CDR2 YYEEEE. CDR3 length: 14 amino acids. The CDR3 DNA sequence: TGTGCCAGCAGAGGGGGACAGGGGGTATTTGAGCAGTTCTTC. This encodes CASRGGQGVFEQFF.

Only one count was recorded for this clone. The chain uses TRBV7-2 and TRBJ2-3, with unresolved D. Trimming left V 3 bases short and J 0 bases short, with 4 bases between. CDR1 SGHTA and CDR2 FQGNSA come from the germline V gene. The CDR3 has 13 residues. The chain's CDR3 is CASSFGSTDTQYF. The CDR3 coding sequence is TGTGCCAGCAGCTTTGGCAGCACAGATACGCAGTATTTT.

The genes are TRBV6-5 and TRBJ1-2; 9 bases are a match to TRBD1. CDR3 length: 15 residues. Germline CDR1 reads MNHEY; CDR2 reads SVGAGI. After removal of 6 bases from V and 2 bases from J, the junction contained 7 bases not matched to a gene. The CDR3 here is CASSPTGGANYGYTF. The CDR3 DNA is TGTGCCAGCAGCCCTACAGGGGGCGCAAACTATGGCTACACCTTC.

V gene TRBV6-5 combines with J gene TRBJ1-2; D is perhaps TRBD1 (5 bases). Trimming removed 8 bases from V and 7 bases from J, with 11 bases in between. The germline CDR1 and CDR2 sequences are MNHEY and SVGAGI. The CDR3 extends over 11 amino acids. CDR3 amino acids: CASGSGGGYTF. The CDR3 coding sequence is TGTGCCAGCGGATCGGGGGGTGGCTACACCTTC.

This chain uses TRBV9 with TRBJ2-2; perhaps TRBD2 as D (6 bases). V was cut by 1 base and J by 4 bases, with 11 bases left in between. The CDR3 spans 15 residues. CDR1 SGDLS and CDR2 YYNGEE come from the germline V gene. The CDR3 reads CASSVRGAGTGELFF. In DNA form, the CDR3 reads TGTGCCAGCAGCGTACGCGGGGCTGGCACCGGGGAGCTGTTTTTT.

The chain links TRBV27 to TRBJ1-1, with a tentative D call TRBD1 (6 bases). Trimming stripped 6 bases from V and 1 base from J, with 18 bases between. Germline CDR1 reads MNHEY; CDR2 reads SMNVEV (reference sequence). The CDR3 is 16 amino acids. CDR3 amino acids: CASRSFGGAGNTEAFF. The CDR3 DNA sequence: TGTGCCAGCAGAAGTTTTGGGGGGGCTGGGAACACTGAAGCTTTCTTT.

This rearrangement joins TRBV19 to TRBJ2-7; 7 bases are a match to TRBD1. Trimming cost V 5 bases and J 0 bases; bases outside gene matches: 7. This CDR3 is 15 amino acids long. Per the germline V gene, CDR1 is LNHDA and CDR2 is SQIVND (reference sequence). The CDR3 is CASSPRTGISYEQYF. As DNA, the CDR3 is TGTGCCAGTAGTCCTCGGACAGGCATCTCCTACGAGCAGTACTTC.

V gene TRBV25-1 combines with J gene TRBJ1-6; 7 nucleotides match TRBD1. The germline gives CDR1 MGHDK, CDR2 SYGVNS. Losses at the gene ends were 5 bases for V and 7 bases for J; bases not matched to a gene: 8. This CDR3 has 15 amino acids. The CDR3 loop is CASSKTDRANSPLHF. The CDR3 nucleotides are TGTGCCAGCAGTAAAACTGACAGGGCAAATTCACCCCTCCACTTT.